Following are 16 T cell receptor beta chains from one sample sequenced in a study of blood T cells in healthy people across ages (dated by TCRdb to between 2015 and 2017). The library was obtained by 5' RACE. The listed sequencing device is Illumina HiSeq 2500. A second about 7 to 12 cycle PCR used a sample-barcoded 5' primer and a J-beta primer mix. TCRdb handled the public reads itself, with Q25 trimming in fastp and clone calling in MiXCR, and kept productive beta chains. Each entry merges the rows of one CDR3 protein and shows their most common DNA and genes. This sample gives approximately 780,000 distinct CDR3 sequences in total; roughly 24% of them show up just once. Jointly, the top ten make up 3% of the sample. These data were also reused for a study on T cells of mothers and their children.

Sequencing input: blood. The source of these receptors is a boy younger than 18 in good health.

Turning to this clonotype: The CDR3 does not end in the conserved phenylalanine or tryptophan, so this is likely a read error. The gene calls are TRBV4-1 and TRBJ1-1, with a possible D match to TRBD1 (5 bases). Germline V gene data show CDR1 as MGHRA and CDR2 as YSYEKL. There are 14 residues in the CDR3. V shed 7 bases and J shed 6 bases, with 18 bases lying between them. The CDR3 DNA is TGCGCCAGCAACCGGGGAGGGGTAAGGGCTGAAGCTTTCCTT. Translation: CASNRGGVRAEAFL.

V is TRBV19 and J is TRBJ1-6; perhaps TRBD1 as D (6 bases). Germline CDR1 is LNHDA and CDR2 is SQIVND (reference sequence). This CDR3 is built from 13 residues. Trimming took 3 bases from V and 15 from J, leaving 15 bases between them. CDR3 coding DNA: TGTGCCAGTAGTATCCCCCAGGGGCCGCACCTCCACTTT. This sequence encodes CASSIPQGPHLHF.

This clonotype was seen a few times. V usage is TRBV11-2 and J usage is TRBJ1-6, with D possibly being TRBD1 (5 bases). CDR1 and CDR2 (germline): SGHAT, FQNNGV. The CDR3 covers 14 residues. V was cut by 3 bases and J by 10 bases, with 13 bases left in between. This CDR3 reads CASSFVQGGSPLHF. CDR3 coding DNA: TGTGCCAGCAGCTTTGTGCAGGGTGGCTCACCCCTCCACTTT.

V usage is TRBV9 and J usage is TRBJ2-5; D is perhaps TRBD1 (6 bases). The CDR3 loop spans 15 amino acids. Germline V CDR1 and CDR2: SGDLS, YYNGEE. V lost 4 bases and J lost 2, with 15 bases in between. CDR3 sequence: CASSPHPRGQETQYF. The CDR3 DNA sequence: TGTGCCAGCAGCCCCCACCCCAGGGGACAAGAGACCCAGTACTTC.

CDR3 nucleotide sequence: TGTGCCACCAGCTCCCCTGGACTAGCGGGGGAGCAGTATTTT. Protein sequence: CATSSPGLAGEQYF. The chain has TRBV15 and TRBJ2-3; TRBD2 agrees at 13 bases. Trimming cost V 5 bases and J 11 bases; bases outside gene matches: 7. Per the germline V gene, CDR1 is LNHNV and CDR2 is YYDKDF (reference sequence). The CDR3 totals 14 residues.

The CDR3, as DNA: TGTGCCAGTAGTATAACGGTACTCCAGAACACTGAAGCTTTCTTT. Translation gives CASSITVLQNTEAFF. The chain uses TRBV19 and TRBJ1-1; D gene unclear. Trimming cost V 2 bases and J 1 base, with 11 bases left between them. Germline values: CDR1 LNHDA, CDR2 SQIVND (reference sequence). This CDR3 comprises 15 residues.

This rearrangement joins TRBV6-5 to TRBJ2-3; D not certain. CDR3 length: 14 residues. V gave up 4 bases and J gave up 6 bases, with 14 bases separating them. Germline V CDR1 and CDR2: MNHEY, SVGAGI. CDR3 DNA sequence: TGTGCCAGCAGTTCCCCCCTACTACGGGATACGCAGTATTTT. Its protein product is CASSSPLLRDTQYF.

This chain joins TRBV7-2 and TRBJ2-2; D may match TRBD1 or TRBD2 (5 bases each). Trimming left V 6 bases short and J 0 bases short, with 11 bases between. Germline assignment: CDR1 SGHTA and CDR2 FQGNSA. The CDR3 consists of 15 residues. The CDR3 coding sequence is TGTGCCAGCAGTTGGGACCCCTCGAACACCGGGGAGCTGTTTTTT. Its protein is CASSWDPSNTGELFF.

This clonotype showed up just a few times. This chain uses TRBV11-1 with TRBJ2-5; 11 positions agree with TRBD1. Matching the DNA end better, TRBJ2-7 makes the J call doubtful. Germline assignment: CDR1 SGHAT and CDR2 FQDESV (reference sequence). This CDR3 comprises 15 residues. The CDR3 region is CASSFRDRGDDEQYF. The CDR3 coding sequence is TGTGCCAGCAGCTTCAGGGACAGGGGGGACGACGAGCAGTACTTC.

The chain is built from TRBV20-1 and TRBJ1-5; tentative D call: TRBD1 (5 bases). This CDR3 contains 12 residues. V lost 5 bases and J lost 2, with 7 bases in between. The V gene's germline CDR1 is DFQATT and CDR2 SNEGSKA (reference sequence). CDR3 DNA: TGCAGTGCTCGGGACCGCAATCAGCCCCAGCATTTT. Translation: CSARDRNQPQHF.

The CDR3 DNA sequence: TGCAGTGCTAGAGCCCTAGCGGGGGGGCTTTATGAGCAGTTCTTC. Translating gives CSARALAGGLYEQFF. The chain joins TRBV20-1 to TRBJ2-1, with 12 bases fitting TRBD2. The CDR3 is 15 amino acids. V was clipped by 1 base and J by 8 bases; unmatched bases: 6. Germline CDR1 and CDR2: DFQATT and SNEGSKA (reference sequence).

The genes are TRBV7-2 and TRBJ2-7, with D possibly being TRBD1 (5 bases). Looked up from germline, CDR1 is SGHTA and CDR2 is FQGNSA. This CDR3 is built from 13 residues. Trimming cost V 2 bases and J 9 bases, with 14 bases left between them. CDR3 sequence: CASSLWGTQGQYF. CDR3 in DNA: TGTGCCAGCAGCTTATGGGGCACCCAGGGGCAGTACTTC.

The chain uses TRBV12-3 or TRBV12-4 and TRBJ2-3; D tentatively fits TRBD1 or TRBD2 (5 bases each). Trimming left V 5 bases short and J 15 bases short, with 18 bases between. CDR3 length: 12 amino acids. The DNA of the CDR3 is TGTGCCAGCAGTCTTGCCGGGACGAGTTCATATTTT. It specifies CASSLAGTSSYF.

This chain joins TRBV29-1 and TRBJ1-5, with D possibly being TRBD1 (6 bases). CDR1 and CDR2 (germline): SQVTM, ANQGSEA. This CDR3 comprises 13 residues. The V gene lost 3 bases and the J gene lost 3 bases, with 9 bases spanning the gap. The CDR3 reads CSVDTGLNQPQHF. For the CDR3, the DNA is TGCAGCGTTGACACAGGGCTCAATCAGCCCCAGCATTTT.

This clonotype has a handful of counts. V and J are TRBV4-2 and TRBJ2-7; 11 bases agree with TRBD2. The J call is in doubt because the DNA end fits TRBJ2-5 better. The CDR3 is made up of 16 amino acids. Per the germline V gene, CDR1 is LGHNA and CDR2 is YNFKEQ. CDR3 loop: CASSQEVAGGLETQYF. In nucleotides, the CDR3 is TGTGCCAGCAGCCAAGAGGTAGCGGGGGGGCTAGAGACCCAGTACTTC.

J is TRBJ2-7 and V is TRBV5-5; maybe TRBD2 (6 bases). The CDR3 is 17 amino acids. The germline V gene encodes CDR1 SGHKS and CDR2 YYEKEE (reference sequence). V gave up 4 bases and J gave up 2 bases, with 22 bases separating them. The CDR3 coding sequence is TGTGCCAGCAGCCGCGGTACGGGAGCATACCTGACCTACGAGCAGTACTTC. This translates into CASSRGTGAYLTYEQYF.